This record covers a single T cell receptor (beta chain). What it recognizes is unknown. This record comes from a study of OX40 agonist ivuxolimab in advanced cancers. Study background: Dose-escalation patients were diagnosed with hepatocellular carcinoma, melanoma, renal cell cancer or head and neck cancer.

This CDR3 region has 16 residues. The germline gives CDR1 SQVTM, CDR2 ANQGSEA. Trimming took 1 base from V and 0 from J; bases not matched to a gene: 9. Notes on the study in general: The work left the antigen specificity of expanded peripheral T cells undetermined. CD8+ T cells showed, on average, more clonal expansion than CD4+ cells.

The repertoire was sequenced with immunoSEQ multiplex PCR; TCRdb's copy has only in-frame clones and lacks some. The sample lists tens of thousands of clones; less than 90% were seen once. Blood got drawn at baseline, again on cycle 4 day 1, and then on cycle 7 day 1. Here the sequenced sample was CD4+ or CD8+ T cells sorted from blood, taken in a trial of the OX40 agonist ivuxolimab. The J gene is TRBJ2-7, the V gene TRBV29-1; 7 nucleotides agree with TRBD1. The TCR was taken from an adult with an advanced solid tumor such as melanoma, head and neck, liver or kidney cancer. CDR3 protein: CSVEGQGPRSSYEQYF. DNA for the CDR3: TGCAGCGTTGAAGGACAGGGACCCCGGAGCTCCTACGAGCAGTACTTC.